A selection of T cell receptor beta chains follows, all from one sample in a study of T cells in Graves' hyperthyroidism and ophthalmopathy. TCRdb called the multiplex PCR reads again in MiXCR, with one record for every CDR3 protein. The table lists around 600,000 distinct CDR3 sequences, nearly 45% of them singletons. Specimen: peripheral blood or thyroid tissue (not recorded which). The receptor set was obtained from an adult man with Graves' disease, either hyperthyroidism or ophthalmopathy (not recorded which). The CDR3 runs from the conserved cysteine through the conserved F or W. D genes are given only for firm matches. The size field is filled for only some rows; it gives once, few, many or a size class.

.	many	TRBV2	TRBJ1-2	CASSGRPAYGYTF	TGTGCCAGCAGTGGCAGGCCGGCGTATGGCTACACCTTC
TRBD1	.	TRBV7-9	TRBJ1-6	CASSTGTVGSPLHF	TGTGCCAGCAGCACCGGGACAGTCGGTTCACCCCTCCACTTT
TRBD2	.	TRBV7-2	TRBJ2-2	CASSPIAGLAGYTGELFF	TGTGCCAGCAGCCCCATAGCGGGACTAGCGGGTTACACCGGGGAGCTGTTTTTT
.	.	TRBV7-9	TRBJ1-5	CASRQARNQPQHF	TGTGCCAGCAGACAGGCGAGGAATCAGCCCCAGCATTTT
.	.	TRBV7-8	TRBJ2-2	CASSFLSGTPHTGELFF	TGTGCCAGCAGCTTTCTATCCGGGACACCCCACACCGGGGAGCTGTTTTTT
.	few	TRBV7-6	TRBJ2-3	CASSFTVAGDGGLTDTQYF	TGTGCCAGCAGCTTTACAGTTGCAGGGGATGGTGGATTGACAGATACGCAGTATTTT
.	.	TRBV7-9	TRBJ2-7	CASSQVPTDEQYF	TGCGCCAGCAGCCAAGTTCCGACAGATGAGCAGTACTTC
.	.	TRBV29-1	TRBJ1-2	CSVVDPGGNYGYTF	TGCAGCGTTGTAGATCCAGGAGGAAACTATGGCTACACCTTC
.	.	TRBV25-1	TRBJ1-6	CASSEWAGVNSPLHF	TGTGCCAGCAGTGAATGGGCAGGCGTTAATTCACCCCTCCACTTT
TRBD2	.	TRBV11-1	TRBJ2-7	CASSGALYEQYF	TGTGCTAGTAGCGGGGCCCTCTACGAGCAGTACTTC
.	many	TRBV24-1	TRBJ1-5	CATSDPTETNQPQHF	TGTGCCACCAGTGACCCTACAGAAACTAATCAGCCCCAGCATTTT
TRBD1	once	TRBV5-4	TRBJ1-6	CASSLEQGITPLHF	TGTGCCAGCAGCTTGGAACAGGGGATAACGCCCCTCCACTTT
.	.	TRBV12-3/TRBV12-4	TRBJ2-5	CASSQEAGRTQYF	TGTGCCAGCAGCCAAGAGGCGGGGCGGACCCAGTACTTC
.	.	TRBV5-1	TRBJ2-7	CASSQDLGQTYEQYF	TGCGCCAGCAGCCAAGATTTAGGACAGACCTACGAGCAGTACTTC
.	.	TRBV7-2	TRBJ1-1	CASSLGSFRVTEAFF	TGTGCCAGCAGCTTGGGATCCTTCAGGGTCACTGAAGCTTTCTTT
TRBD2	.	TRBV29-1	TRBJ2-7	CSVDAGEGGPLYEQYF	TGCAGCGTTGATGCGGGGGAGGGAGGCCCTCTTTACGAGCAGTACTTC
TRBD1	few	TRBV7-9	TRBJ1-4	CASSPSGTDNEKLFF	TGTGCCAGCAGTCCAAGCGGGACAGATAATGAAAAACTGTTTTTT
TRBD1	.	TRBV7-9	TRBJ1-2	CASSFDSDAQGARGYTF	TGTGCCAGCAGTTTCGACAGTGACGCACAGGGGGCACGTGGCTACACCTTC
TRBD1	many	TRBV2	TRBJ1-2	CASSGPGTVTYGYTF	TGTGCCAGCAGTGGACCCGGGACAGTCACGTATGGCTACACCTTC
.	.	TRBV2	TRBJ1-4	CASSLRASYATNEKLFF	TGTGCCAGCAGCCTCCGGGCTTCCTATGCAACTAATGAAAAACTGTTTTTT
.	many	TRBV20-1	TRBJ2-5	CSVLAVVAETQYF	TGCAGTGTCCTGGCGGTGGTCGCGGAGACCCAGTACTTC
.	few	TRBV7-9	TRBJ2-7	CASSPLSGHPYEQYF	TGTGCCAGCAGCCCGCTTAGCGGCCATCCCTACGAGCAGTACTTC
.	.	TRBV7-9	TRBJ2-2	CASSLLEGFHTGELFF	TGTGCCAGCAGCTTATTGGAGGGGTTTCACACCGGGGAGCTGTTTTTT
TRBD2	.	TRBV7-9	TRBJ2-5	CASSLGPGGFQETQYF	TGTGCCAGCAGCTTAGGTCCGGGAGGGTTCCAAGAGACCCAGTACTTC
TRBD1	.	TRBV7-9	TRBJ2-7	CASSLRQGLSYEQYF	TGTGCCAGCAGCTTACGACAGGGATTAAGCTACGAGCAGTACTTC
TRBD1	many	TRBV10-2	TRBJ2-5	CASSDRTGTETQYF	TGCGCCAGCAGTGATAGGACAGGGACAGAGACCCAGTACTTC
TRBD1	.	TRBV29-1	TRBJ1-4	CSVVARGREKLFF	TGCAGCGTTGTTGCCAGGGGGCGAGAAAAACTGTTTTTT
.	many	TRBV10-3	TRBJ1-4	CAISEGQGGEKLFF	TGTGCCATCAGTGAGGGGCAGGGTGGAGAAAAACTGTTTTTT
TRBD2	many	TRBV19	TRBJ2-7	CASSPLVGGSHGLVQYF	TGTGCCAGTAGTCCGCTAGTGGGCGGGAGCCACGGATTGGTGCAGTACTTC
.	.	TRBV9	TRBJ2-5	CASSVAGGFGVETQYF	TGTGCCAGCAGCGTAGCTGGGGGATTTGGAGTGGAGACCCAGTACTTC
.	once	TRBV7-9	TRBJ1-5	CASSLTGADQPQHF	TGTGCCAGCAGCTTGACAGGTGCTGATCAGCCCCAGCATTTT
TRBD1	once	TRBV7-9	TRBJ2-7	CASSLDRAAGSYEQYF	TGTGCCAGCAGCTTGGACAGGGCCGCAGGGTCCTACGAGCAGTACTTC
TRBD2	many	TRBV24-1	TRBJ2-6	CATSDSRSRLAGLSGANVLTF	TGTGCCACCAGTGATTCACGCAGCCGACTAGCGGGTTTGTCTGGGGCCAACGTCCTGACTTTC
.	.	TRBV20-1	TRBJ2-7	CSATMSDSQSSYEQYF	TGCAGTGCCACAATGTCCGACAGTCAAAGCTCCTACGAGCAGTACTTC
TRBD2	.	TRBV20-1	TRBJ2-7	CSARQIAGGAYEQYF	TGCAGTGCTAGACAGATAGCGGGAGGGGCCTACGAGCAGTACTTC
TRBD1	.	TRBV19	TRBJ2-6	CASSIEMGTGLYVLTF	TGTGCCAGTAGTATAGAGATGGGGACAGGGCTCTACGTCCTGACTTTC
.	.	TRBV15	TRBJ1-5	CATSRDGGTGTQHF	TGTGCCACCAGCAGAGATGGGGGTACCGGGACCCAGCATTTT
TRBD1	.	TRBV7-9	TRBJ1-1	CASNPTGRGMNTEAFF	TGTGCCAGCAACCCGACAGGGAGGGGCATGAACACTGAAGCTTTCTTT
.	.	TRBV6-1	TRBJ1-1	CASKPQQGWDTEAFF	TGTGCCAGCAAGCCACAACAGGGTTGGGACACTGAAGCTTTCTTT
.	few	TRBV2	TRBJ2-2	CASSYAGHTGELFF	TGTGCCAGCAGTTACGCAGGGCACACCGGGGAGCTGTTTTTT
.	.	TRBV2	TRBJ2-7	CASNPAETSYEQYF	TGTGCCAGCAACCCAGCGGAGACATCCTACGAGCAGTACTTC
.	.	TRBV7-9	TRBJ2-5	CASSLRGGIVETQYF	TGTGCCAGCAGTTTAAGGGGCGGGATAGTGGAGACCCAGTACTTC
.	.	TRBV2	TRBJ1-1	CASTDGTGTEAFF	TGTGCCAGCACCGACGGGACCGGCACTGAAGCTTTCTTT
.	many	TRBV15	TRBJ1-4	CATRDAGQTLEKLFF	TGTGCCACCAGGGATGCGGGACAAACCCTTGAAAAACTGTTTTTT
.	few	TRBV7-9	TRBJ2-7	CASSSLRGDSYEQYF	TGTGCCAGCAGCTCCCTGCGGGGCGATTCCTACGAGCAGTACTTC
.	once	TRBV2	TRBJ1-1	CASSADITEAFF	TGTGCCAGCAGTGCAGACATCACTGAAGCTTTCTTT
TRBD1	.	TRBV20-1	TRBJ1-1	CSARGNRDSPNTEAFF	TGCAGTGCTAGAGGTAATCGGGACAGCCCGAACACTGAAGCTTTCTTT
TRBD2	few	TRBV9	TRBJ2-1	CASSPPAGDEQFF	TGTGCCAGCAGTCCACCGGCGGGAGATGAGCAGTTCTTC
.	.	TRBV11-2	TRBJ2-5	CASSLVSGAQETQYF	TGTGCCAGCAGCTTAGTGTCAGGGGCACAAGAGACCCAGTACTTC
TRBD1	many	TRBV29-1	TRBJ2-7	CSVAGQGAYEQYF	TGCAGCGTTGCGGGACAGGGGGCCTACGAGCAGTACTTC
.	few	TRBV9	TRBJ2-7	CASSLRGTGTLLDEQYF	TGTGCCAGCAGCTTACGAGGGACGGGAACTCTCCTGGACGAGCAGTACTTC
.	.	TRBV7-8	TRBJ1-6	CTSSYIGTNNSPLHF	TGTACCAGCAGTTACATCGGGACAAATAATTCACCCCTCCACTTT
.	.	TRBV9	TRBJ1-4	CASTGVVGEKLFF	TGTGCCAGCACTGGGGTGGTAGGTGAAAAACTGTTTTTT
.	once	TRBV11-1	TRBJ2-7	CASSFPPSGSYEQYF	TGTGCCAGCAGCTTTCCACCAAGCGGTTCCTACGAGCAGTACTTC
.	.	TRBV15	TRBJ1-4	CATSSPPGPSGNEKLFF	TGTGCCACCAGCAGCCCCCCGGGACCCTCTGGAAATGAAAAACTGTTTTTT
.	.	TRBV7-9	TRBJ1-6	CASSYFARSPLHF	TGTGCCAGCAGCTATTTCGCGAGATCACCCCTCCACTTT
.	.	TRBV7-8	TRBJ2-7	CASSLRGSLSYEQYF	TGTGCCAGCAGCTTAAGGGGCAGTTTAAGCTACGAGCAGTACTTC